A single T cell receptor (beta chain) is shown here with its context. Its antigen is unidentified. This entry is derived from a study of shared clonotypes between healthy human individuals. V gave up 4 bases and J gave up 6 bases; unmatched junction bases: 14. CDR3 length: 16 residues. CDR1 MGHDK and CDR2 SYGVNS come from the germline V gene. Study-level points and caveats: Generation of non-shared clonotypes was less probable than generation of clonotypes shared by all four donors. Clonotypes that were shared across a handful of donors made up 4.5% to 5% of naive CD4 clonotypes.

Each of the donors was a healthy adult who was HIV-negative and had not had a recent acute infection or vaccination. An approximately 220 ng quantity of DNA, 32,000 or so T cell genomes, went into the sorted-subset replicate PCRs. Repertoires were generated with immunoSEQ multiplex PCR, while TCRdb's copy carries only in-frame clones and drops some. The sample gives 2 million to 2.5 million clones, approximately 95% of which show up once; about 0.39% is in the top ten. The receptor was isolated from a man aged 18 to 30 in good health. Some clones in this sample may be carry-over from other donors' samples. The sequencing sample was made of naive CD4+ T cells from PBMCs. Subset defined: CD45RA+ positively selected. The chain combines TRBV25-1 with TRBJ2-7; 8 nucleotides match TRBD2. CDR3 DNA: TGTGCCAGCAGTGCAGACCCGGGCGGGGGGAAGCTCGAGCAGTACTTC. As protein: CASSADPGGGKLEQYF.